This TCR beta chain was retrieved from a study of shared clonotypes between healthy human individuals. The V and J ends lost 3 bases and 5 bases, in that order; junction bases with no gene match: 12. Germline V gene sequence: CDR1 MDHEN, CDR2 SYDVKM. The CDR3 extends over 16 amino acids. This clone was observed a single time. Clones were read by immunoSEQ multiplex PCR, and TCRdb kept only the in-frame ones, dropping some. The sample has 1.6 million or so clones, around 97% seen once. This chain connects TRBV28 to TRBJ1-2; 7 bases agree with TRBD1. The receptor's source is a man aged 30 to 45 in good health. Sequences were obtained from naive CD4+ T cells sorted from blood. The sample's subset: CD45RA+ positively selected. The CDR3 nucleotides read TGTGCCAGCAGTTTTGTGGGGACAGCAAAATTATATGGCTACACCTTC. Translation gives CASSFVGTAKLYGYTF.